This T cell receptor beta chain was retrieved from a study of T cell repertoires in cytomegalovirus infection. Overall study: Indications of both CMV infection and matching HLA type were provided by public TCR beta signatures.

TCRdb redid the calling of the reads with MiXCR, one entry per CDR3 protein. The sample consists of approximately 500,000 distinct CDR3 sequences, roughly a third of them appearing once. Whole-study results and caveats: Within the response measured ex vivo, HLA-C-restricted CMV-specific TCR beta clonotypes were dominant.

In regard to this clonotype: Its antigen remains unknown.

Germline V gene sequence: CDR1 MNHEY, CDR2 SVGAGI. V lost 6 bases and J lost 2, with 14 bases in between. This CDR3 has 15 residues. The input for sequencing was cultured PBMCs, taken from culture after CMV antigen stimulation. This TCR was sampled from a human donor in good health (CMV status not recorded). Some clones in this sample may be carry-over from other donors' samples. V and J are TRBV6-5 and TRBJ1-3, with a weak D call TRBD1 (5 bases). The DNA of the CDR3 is TGTGCCAGCAGGGGGGTGGATACCGCTGGAAACACCATATATTTT. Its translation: CASRGVDTAGNTIYF.